This T cell receptor beta chain derives from a study of shared clonotypes between healthy human individuals. Study conclusions and caveats: Between several donors, naive CD4 clonotypes were shared at a level of about 5%.

The ends lost 0 bases at V and 3 bases at J; junction bases unmatched: 6. The CDR3 sequence is 16 residues long. The germline gives CDR1 MNHNY, CDR2 SVGAGI (reference sequence). Points on this clone: Its antigen is still unknown.

The assay was immunoSEQ multiplex PCR, and TCRdb's table has in-frame clones only and misses some. This sample has 2 million to 2.5 million clones, with over 90% found just once. The study separated CD4+ cells into CD45RA+ naive and CD45RA-negative memory subsets. The sequencing input was naive CD4+ T cells from PBMCs. Subset indicated: CD45RA+ positively selected. The receptor was isolated from a man younger than 35 in good health. Some clones in this sample may be carry-over from other donors' samples. The chain recombines TRBV6-6 with TRBJ2-3; 7 nucleotides align to TRBD2. CDR3: CASSYSGGSKTDTQYF. The CDR3 nucleotides are TGTGCCAGCAGTTACTCAGGCGGGAGTAAGACAGATACGCAGTATTTT.